The count of the clone carrying this T cell receptor beta chain is one. Antigen unknown. CDR1 and CDR2 from the germline V gene are ENHRY and SYGVKD. The CDR3 is 12 amino acids. V lost 0 bases to trimming and J lost 6 bases, with 3 bases between them. Original analysis: A distant-metastasis classifier for papillary thyroid cancer was built using CDR3 differences across clinicopathological groups. Using MiXCR, TCRdb re-called clones from the PCR reads. The authors' filters were not applied to this entry. The sample shows around 50,000 clones, under 30% of them seen only once. This entry belongs to a study of metastatic and nonmetastatic thyroid tumors. Turning to the study itself: The authors compared repertoires across blood and tumor or nodule tissue from malignant and benign thyroid patients. Overall study findings and caveats: Benign nodules were reported to have significantly lower TCR beta diversity than malignant thyroid tumors, in blood and tumor.

Nobody among the patients had been given any treatment before thyroid surgery. What was sequenced was blood. The sequence derives from a female donor with papillary thyroid cancer or a benign thyroid nodule (not recorded which). Some clones in this sample may be carry-over from other donors' samples. This rearrangement joins TRBV10-3 to TRBJ2-4; D is uncertain. CDR3 residues: CAISESRNIQYF. For the CDR3, the DNA is TGTGCCATCAGTGAGTCAAGAAACATTCAGTACTTC.